The present entry profiles one TCR beta chain with its context. This entry belongs to a study of cytomegalovirus exposure and HLA in healthy donors. It was with 60 Vbeta and 13 Jbeta primers that the PCR ran. Produced via immunoSEQ multiplex PCR; TCRdb's table is partial and in-frame only. Among some 91,000 clones, 70% to 80% were seen once, and the ten largest hold roughly 3.2%. The V gene's germline CDR1 is SNHLY and CDR2 FYNNEI. This CDR3 is 13 amino acids long. The V end was cut by 2 bases, the J end by 7 bases, with 9 bases between. This sequence was found in a man in his forties or fifties in good health and CMV-seronegative. This chain links TRBV2 with TRBJ1-5, with D possibly matching TRBD1 (5 bases). The material sequenced was PBMCs. Written as DNA, the CDR3 is TGTGCCAGCAGTGAACAGGGTGGACAGCCCCAGCATTTT. This encodes CASSEQGGQPQHF.